These T cell receptor beta chains were read from a single sample in a study of T cell repertoires in cytomegalovirus infection. Their antigens are not known. One entry per CDR3 protein results from TCRdb running MiXCR on the reads. The repertoire includes approximately 300,000 distinct CDR3 sequences, approximately 25% of them detected once, and 13% sits in the top ten. The material was cultured PBMCs, obtained from culture after CMV antigen stimulation. Receptors originate from a human donor in good health (CMV status not recorded). Some clones in this sample may be carry-over from other donors' samples. CDR3s leave out the opening cysteine and the closing phenylalanine or tryptophan.

j_call v_call cdr3_aa
TRBJ2-1 TRBV6-1 ASSWVRGSYNEQF
TRBJ2-7 TRBV7-8 ASSVRGGNEQY
TRBJ2-1 TRBV11-2 ASSALSGPDRNEQF
TRBJ1-2 TRBV20-1 SAGIGTDYGYT
TRBJ2-1 TRBV2 ASIFMVRLAGDEQF
TRBJ2-7 TRBV4-3 ASSQDPDPGLAGGEQY
TRBJ2-1 TRBV12-3/TRBV12-4 ASSLLPAGPHNEQF
TRBJ2-1 TRBV19 ASSIGSAGDHEQF
TRBJ2-4 TRBV2 ASSDSWTGNIQY
TRBJ1-1 TRBV30 AWRGTGQGMNTEAF
TRBJ2-2 TRBV10-3 AISEDRANTGELF
TRBJ2-1 TRBV6-8 ASSLFGLADNEQF
TRBJ1-6 TRBV11-2 ASSSSGQRNSPLH
TRBJ1-6 TRBV7-6 ASSLTGTGESPLH
TRBJ2-7 TRBV29-1 SVEDLRGSAYEQY
TRBJ1-2 TRBV7-2 ASSLEGGYGYT
TRBJ1-4 TRBV5-4 ASSQGQGIELF
TRBJ1-4 TRBV5-3 ASSLGPSPNEKLF
TRBJ1-6 TRBV19 ASVDRGNSPLH
TRBJ1-1 TRBV4-3 ASSVWLGNKGEAF
TRBJ1-2 TRBV11-2 ASRLTGANGYT
TRBJ2-1 TRBV6-8 ASSYSGVSEQF
TRBJ1-2 TRBV14 ASSQEQGADGGYT
TRBJ1-2 TRBV18 ASSPPVSNGYT
TRBJ2-3 TRBV7-6 ASSSSGRDNTDTQY
TRBJ2-2 TRBV19 ASSPTRVVDTGELF
TRBJ2-7 TRBV28 ASSQGSVDAYEQY
TRBJ1-4 TRBV29-1 SVDNNEKLF
TRBJ2-7 TRBV28 ASSFRDYEQY
TRBJ2-2 TRBV7-2 ASTTAGGITGELF
TRBJ1-1 TRBV11-2 ASSFKTGGSMNTEAF
TRBJ2-6 TRBV4-2 ASRRTGYETNVLT